A selection of T cell receptor beta chains follows, all from one sample in a study of shared clonotypes between healthy human individuals. The table came from immunoSEQ multiplex PCR; TCRdb's copy has only in-frame clones and leaves some out. The sample lists some 550,000 clones; 97% were seen once. Material for sequencing was naive CD4+ T cells sorted from blood. The receptor source for this set is a young woman in good health. CDR3s include the opening cysteine and the closing phenylalanine or tryptophan. Fields, in order: CDR3 protein, CDR3 DNA, J gene, D gene, V gene, clone size. A D gene is named only where the DNA matches it firmly. Size tells how often a clone was seen (once, few, many) or the class of an expanded clone, and some rows leave it out.

CDR3aa: CASSHTGTGGGEQYF; CDR3nt: TGCGCCAGCAGCCACACCGGGACAGGGGGAGGGGAGCAGTACTTC; j_gene: TRBJ2-7; d_gene: TRBD1; v_gene: TRBV4-1; abundance: -
CDR3aa: CASSLMGRDYGYTF; CDR3nt: TGTGCCAGCAGCTTAATGGGCAGAGACTATGGCTACACCTTC; j_gene: TRBJ1-2; d_gene: -; v_gene: TRBV7-9; abundance: -
CDR3aa: CSVGTRMNTEAFF; CDR3nt: TGCAGCGTTGGGACGAGGATGAACACTGAAGCTTTCTTT; j_gene: TRBJ1-1; d_gene: -; v_gene: TRBV29-1; abundance: -
CDR3aa: CASSLSTGVSEQYF; CDR3nt: TGTGCCAGCAGTTTATCGACAGGGGTGAGCGAGCAGTACTTC; j_gene: TRBJ2-7; d_gene: TRBD1; v_gene: TRBV27; abundance: once
CDR3aa: CASSLTPGQGDYGYTF; CDR3nt: TGTGCCAGCAGTCTGACTCCGGGACAGGGCGACTATGGCTACACCTTC; j_gene: TRBJ1-2; d_gene: TRBD1; v_gene: TRBV28; abundance: -
CDR3aa: CASSLPAREGSYEQYF; CDR3nt: TGTGCCAGCAGTCTCCCTGCGCGGGAGGGCTCCTACGAGCAGTACTTC; j_gene: TRBJ2-7; d_gene: TRBD2; v_gene: TRBV28; abundance: -
CDR3aa: CASQDSGRGYEQYF; CDR3nt: TGTGCCAGTCAAGATAGCGGGAGGGGCTACGAGCAGTACTTC; j_gene: TRBJ2-7; d_gene: TRBD2; v_gene: TRBV6-5; abundance: -
CDR3aa: CASSSRGYTF; CDR3nt: TGTGCCAGCAGTTCCCGGGGCTACACCTTC; j_gene: TRBJ1-2; d_gene: -; v_gene: TRBV28; abundance: -
CDR3aa: CASSFRSDGRAFF; CDR3nt: TGTGCCAGCAGCTTCCGATCGGATGGGAGAGCTTTCTTT; j_gene: TRBJ1-1; d_gene: -; v_gene: TRBV14; abundance: -
CDR3aa: CASSTRVRDTQYF; CDR3nt: TGTGCCAGTAGTACGAGAGTTAGAGATACGCAGTATTTT; j_gene: TRBJ2-3; d_gene: -; v_gene: TRBV19; abundance: -
CDR3aa: CASSRGITGINYGYTF; CDR3nt: TGTGCCAGCAGTCGAGGGATCACAGGGATTAACTATGGCTACACCTTC; j_gene: TRBJ1-2; d_gene: -; v_gene: TRBV28; abundance: -
CDR3aa: CASSPPGLAAQETQYF; CDR3nt: TGTGCCAGCAGCCCTCCCGGACTAGCGGCACAAGAGACCCAGTACTTC; j_gene: TRBJ2-5; d_gene: TRBD2; v_gene: TRBV7-9; abundance: -
CDR3aa: CASASQATLNEKLFF; CDR3nt: TGTGCCAGCGCTTCCCAGGCCACGCTTAATGAAAAACTGTTTTTT; j_gene: TRBJ1-4; d_gene: -; v_gene: TRBV7-9; abundance: -
CDR3aa: CATLATGTGADGYTF; CDR3nt: TGTGCCACCCTAGCCACCGGGACAGGGGCTGACGGCTACACCTTC; j_gene: TRBJ1-2; d_gene: TRBD1; v_gene: TRBV6-1; abundance: -
CDR3aa: CASSLEGRTQYF; CDR3nt: TGTGCCAGCAGCTTGGAGGGCCGGACCCAGTACTTC; j_gene: TRBJ2-5; d_gene: -; v_gene: TRBV7-9; abundance: -
CDR3aa: CASREDSEKLFF; CDR3nt: TGTGCCAGCAGGGAAGACAGTGAAAAACTGTTTTTT; j_gene: TRBJ1-4; d_gene: -; v_gene: TRBV2; abundance: -
CDR3aa: CASSYANPTSEQYF; CDR3nt: TGTGCCAGCAGCTACGCGAATCCTACGTCCGAGCAGTACTTC; j_gene: TRBJ2-7; d_gene: -; v_gene: TRBV5-8; abundance: -
CDR3aa: CASRQSNQPQHF; CDR3nt: TGTGCCAGCAGACAGAGCAATCAGCCCCAGCATTTT; j_gene: TRBJ1-5; d_gene: -; v_gene: TRBV25-1; abundance: -
CDR3aa: CASSPLAGKSNQPQHF; CDR3nt: TGTGCCAGCTCACCACTCGCAGGGAAGAGCAATCAGCCCCAGCATTTT; j_gene: TRBJ1-5; d_gene: -; v_gene: TRBV18; abundance: -
CDR3aa: CASSEEAGRKGDTQYF; CDR3nt: TGTGCCAGCAGTGAAGAGGCCGGACGGAAAGGGGATACGCAGTATTTT; j_gene: TRBJ2-3; d_gene: -; v_gene: TRBV2; abundance: -